This T cell receptor beta chain was documented in a study of blood T cell repertoires in COVID-19. At the level of the study: Sites in the United States, Italy and Spain provided acute and convalescent COVID-19 samples.

The CDR3 contains 14 residues. Trimming took off 4 bases at V and 6 bases at J, with 16 bases between the two ends. Per germline, CDR1 GTSNPN and CDR2 SVGIG (reference sequence). Sequenced by immunoSEQ multiplex PCR; TCRdb stores in-frame clones only, minus some. This sample has hundreds of thousands of clones; approximately 80% occur once, and the top ten carry roughly 4.2%. The source is a woman aged 40 to 55 with active or convalescent COVID-19. Specimen: peripheral blood. The gene calls are TRBV30 and TRBJ1-5; tentative D call: TRBD1 (5 bases). The CDR3 region is CAWTGGEGGQPQHF. For the CDR3, the DNA is TGTGCCTGGACCGGGGGGGAAGGTGGTCAGCCCCAGCATTTT.